The present T cell receptor beta chain was sequenced within a study of radiation and T cells in renal cell carcinoma. Germline V CDR1 and CDR2: GTSNPN, SVGIG (reference sequence). With 1 base removed from V and 4 bases from J, the gap between germline ends came to 13 bases. The CDR3 length is 15 residues. As to this clone: Its antigen is unknown.

TCRdb's table, derived via immunoSEQ multiplex PCR, lists solely in-frame clones and lacks some. The sample holds some 100,000 clones, roughly four fifths seen once. Findings and caveats of the study: Pretreatment tumor biopsies were lacking, so baseline clonotypes are unknown. Top tumor clonotypes rose in blood 2 weeks post-radiation, then contracted.

The time point here: baseline pretreatment blood. The treatment: 15 Gy SBRT to primary tumor, nephrectomy 4 weeks later. This renal cell carcinoma was of the clear cell type. The gene calls are TRBV30 and TRBJ2-2; D might be TRBD1 or TRBD2, each matching 5 bases. This receptor was taken from a man between 60 and 70 years old with renal cell carcinoma. The source material was blood, sampled from a patient whose treatment included radiotherapy and nephrectomy. The CDR3 region has the DNA TGTGCCTGGAGTGCGGGGCAATTTCCCACCGGGGAGCTGTTTTTT. Translated, it gives CAWSAGQFPTGELFF.